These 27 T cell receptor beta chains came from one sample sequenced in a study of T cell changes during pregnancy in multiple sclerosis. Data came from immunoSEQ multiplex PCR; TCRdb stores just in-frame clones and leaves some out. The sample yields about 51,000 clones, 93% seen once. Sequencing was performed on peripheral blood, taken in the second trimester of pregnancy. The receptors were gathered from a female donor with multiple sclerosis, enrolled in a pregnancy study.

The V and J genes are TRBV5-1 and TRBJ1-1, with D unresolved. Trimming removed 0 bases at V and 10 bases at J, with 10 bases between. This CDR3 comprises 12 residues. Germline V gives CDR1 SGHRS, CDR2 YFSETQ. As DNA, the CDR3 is TGCGCCAGCAGCTTGGGTGGTCTAGGAGCTTTCTTT. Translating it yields CASSLGGLGAFF. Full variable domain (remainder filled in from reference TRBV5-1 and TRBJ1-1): KAGVTQTPRYLIKTRGQQVTLSCSPISGHRSVSWYQQTPGQGLQFLFEYFSETQRNKGNFPGRFSGRQFSNSRSEMNVSTLELGDSALYLCASSLGGLGAFFGQGTRLTVV.

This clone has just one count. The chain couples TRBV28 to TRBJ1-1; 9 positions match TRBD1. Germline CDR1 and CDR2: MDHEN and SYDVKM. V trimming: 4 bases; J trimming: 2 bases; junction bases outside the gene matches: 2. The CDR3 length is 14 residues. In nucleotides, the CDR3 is TGTGCCAGCAGTTGGGACAGGGTAAACACTGAAGCTTTCTTT. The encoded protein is CASSWDRVNTEAFF.

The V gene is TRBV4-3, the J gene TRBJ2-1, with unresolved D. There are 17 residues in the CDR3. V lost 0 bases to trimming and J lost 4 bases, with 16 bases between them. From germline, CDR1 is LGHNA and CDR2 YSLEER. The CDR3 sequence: CASSQESGQSLYNEQFF. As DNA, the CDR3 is TGCGCCAGCAGCCAAGAATCAGGTCAATCCCTTTACAATGAGCAGTTCTTC.

CDR3 loop: CASRDRDRGPVEQFF. The CDR3 DNA reads as TGCGCCAGCAGAGACCGGGACAGGGGGCCTGTCGAGCAGTTCTTC. The chain employs TRBV5-1 and TRBJ2-1; 12 bases match TRBD1. With V trimmed by 5 bases and J by 10 bases, 10 bases remained unmatched. CDR1 is SGHRS and CDR2 is YFSETQ in the germline V gene. This CDR3 contains 15 residues.

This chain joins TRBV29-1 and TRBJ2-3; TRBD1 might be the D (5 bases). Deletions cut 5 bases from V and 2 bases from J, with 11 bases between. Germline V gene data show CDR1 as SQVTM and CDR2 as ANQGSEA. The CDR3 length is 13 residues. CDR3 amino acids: CSVPKTVTDTQYF. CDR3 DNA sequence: TGCAGCGTTCCTAAGACAGTCACAGATACGCAGTATTTT.

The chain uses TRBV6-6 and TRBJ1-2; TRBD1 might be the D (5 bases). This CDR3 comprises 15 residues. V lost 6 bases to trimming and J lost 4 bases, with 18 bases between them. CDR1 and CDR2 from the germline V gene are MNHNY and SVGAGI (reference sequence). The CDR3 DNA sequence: TGTGCCAGCAGCTCAGACGGCCAGGGAGGCTATGGCTACACCTTC. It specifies CASSSDGQGGYGYTF.

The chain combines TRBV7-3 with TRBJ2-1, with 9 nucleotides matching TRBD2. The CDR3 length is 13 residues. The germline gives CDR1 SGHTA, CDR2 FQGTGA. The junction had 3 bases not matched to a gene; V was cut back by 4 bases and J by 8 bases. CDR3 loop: CASSSRTSDEQFF. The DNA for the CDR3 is TGTGCCAGCAGCTCCCGGACTAGCGATGAGCAGTTCTTC.

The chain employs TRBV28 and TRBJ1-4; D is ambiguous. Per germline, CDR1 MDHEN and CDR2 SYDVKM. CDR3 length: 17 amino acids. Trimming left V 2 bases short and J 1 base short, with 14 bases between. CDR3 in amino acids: CASSLIDRRGTNEKLFF. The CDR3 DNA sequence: TGTGCCAGCAGTTTAATTGACCGCCGAGGAACTAATGAAAAACTGTTTTTT.

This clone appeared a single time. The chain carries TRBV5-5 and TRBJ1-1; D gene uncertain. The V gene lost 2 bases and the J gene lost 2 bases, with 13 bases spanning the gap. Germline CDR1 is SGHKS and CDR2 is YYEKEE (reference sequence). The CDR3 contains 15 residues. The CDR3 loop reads CASSLLETGNTEAFF. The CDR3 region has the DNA TGTGCCAGCAGCTTATTAGAGACGGGTAACACTGAAGCTTTCTTT.

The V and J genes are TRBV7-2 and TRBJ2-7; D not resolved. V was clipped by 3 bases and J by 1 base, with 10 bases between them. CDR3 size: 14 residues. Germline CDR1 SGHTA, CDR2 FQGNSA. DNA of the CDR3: TGTGCCAGCAGCTTTATTCAGGAATCCTACGAGCAGTACTTC. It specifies CASSFIQESYEQYF.

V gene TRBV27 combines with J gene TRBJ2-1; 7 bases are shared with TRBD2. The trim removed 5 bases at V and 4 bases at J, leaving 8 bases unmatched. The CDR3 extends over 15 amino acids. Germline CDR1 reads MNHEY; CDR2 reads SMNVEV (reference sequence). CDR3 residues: CASSPGLEGYNEQFF. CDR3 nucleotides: TGTGCCAGCAGTCCAGGACTAGAGGGTTACAATGAGCAGTTCTTC.

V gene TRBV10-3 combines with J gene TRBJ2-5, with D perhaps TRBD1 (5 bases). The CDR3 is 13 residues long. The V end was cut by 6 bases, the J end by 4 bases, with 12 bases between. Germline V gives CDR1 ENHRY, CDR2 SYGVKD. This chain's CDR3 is CAIRDSSGETQYF. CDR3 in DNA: TGTGCCATCAGAGACAGCTCCGGAGAGACCCAGTACTTC.

The chain's CDR3 is CSVLTGEGGSLHF. The CDR3 nucleotides are TGCAGCGTCCTAACGGGCGAGGGTGGGTCCCTCCACTTT. The chain employs TRBV29-1 and TRBJ1-6; D unresolved. The germline V and J ends were trimmed by 6 bases and 14 bases, with 20 bases remaining between them. Germline lookup yields CDR1 SQVTM and CDR2 ANQGSEA. The CDR3 has 13 residues.

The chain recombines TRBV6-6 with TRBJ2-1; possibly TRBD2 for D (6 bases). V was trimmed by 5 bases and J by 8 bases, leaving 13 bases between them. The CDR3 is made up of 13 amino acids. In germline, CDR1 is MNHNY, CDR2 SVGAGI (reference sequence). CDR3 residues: CASSRLGTDEQFF. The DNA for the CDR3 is TGTGCCAGCAGTCGACTAGGGACCGATGAGCAGTTCTTC.

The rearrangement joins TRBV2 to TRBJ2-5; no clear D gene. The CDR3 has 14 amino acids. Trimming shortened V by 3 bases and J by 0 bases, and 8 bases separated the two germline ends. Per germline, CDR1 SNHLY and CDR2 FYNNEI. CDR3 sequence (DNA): TGTGCCAGCAGTGATTCCAGGTACCAAGAGACCCAGTACTTC. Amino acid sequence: CASSDSRYQETQYF.

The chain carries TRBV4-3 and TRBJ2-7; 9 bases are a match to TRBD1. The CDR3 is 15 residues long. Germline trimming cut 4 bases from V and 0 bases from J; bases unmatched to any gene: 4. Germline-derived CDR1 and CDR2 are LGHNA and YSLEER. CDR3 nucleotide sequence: TGCGCCAGCAGCCCGGGACAGGGATTCTCCTACGAGCAGTACTTC. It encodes CASSPGQGFSYEQYF.

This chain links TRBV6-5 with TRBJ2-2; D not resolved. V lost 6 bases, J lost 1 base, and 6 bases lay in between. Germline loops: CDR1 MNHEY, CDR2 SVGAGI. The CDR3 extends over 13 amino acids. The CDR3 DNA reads TGTGCCAGCAGCACAAGGAACACCGGGGAGCTGTTTTTT. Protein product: CASSTRNTGELFF.

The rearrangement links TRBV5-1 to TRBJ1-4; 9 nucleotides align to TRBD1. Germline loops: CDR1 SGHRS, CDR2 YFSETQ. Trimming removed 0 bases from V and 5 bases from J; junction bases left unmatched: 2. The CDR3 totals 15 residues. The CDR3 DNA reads TGCGCCAGCAGCTTGGAGGGGACAGGGAATGAAAAACTGTTTTTT. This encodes CASSLEGTGNEKLFF.

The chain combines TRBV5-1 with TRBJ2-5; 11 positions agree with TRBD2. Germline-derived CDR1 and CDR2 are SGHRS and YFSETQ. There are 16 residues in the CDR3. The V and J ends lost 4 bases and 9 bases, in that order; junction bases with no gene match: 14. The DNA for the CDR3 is TGCGCCAGCAGCGGGGGACTAGCGGAGGGAAACTGGGCCCAGTACTTC. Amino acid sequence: CASSGGLAEGNWAQYF.

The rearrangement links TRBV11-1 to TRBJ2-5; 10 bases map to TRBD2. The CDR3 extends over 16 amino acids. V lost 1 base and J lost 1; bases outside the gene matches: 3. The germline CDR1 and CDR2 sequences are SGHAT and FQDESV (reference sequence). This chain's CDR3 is CASSLGSGRRQETQYF. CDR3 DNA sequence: TGTGCCAGCAGCTTAGGTAGCGGGAGGCGCCAAGAGACCCAGTACTTC.

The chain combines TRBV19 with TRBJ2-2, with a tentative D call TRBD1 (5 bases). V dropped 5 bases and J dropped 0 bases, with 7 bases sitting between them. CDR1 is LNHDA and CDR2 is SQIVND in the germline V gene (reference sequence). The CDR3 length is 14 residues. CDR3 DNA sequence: TGTGCCAGTAGTGGCAGGGCGAACACCGGGGAGCTGTTTTTT. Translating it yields CASSGRANTGELFF.

As DNA, the CDR3 is TGTGCCAGCAGGGGGACTAGCGTCTCTACTAGCACAGATACGCAGTATTTT. Translated: CASRGTSVSTSTDTQYF. This chain joins TRBV2 and TRBJ2-3, with 10 bases matching TRBD2. The CDR3 is 17 amino acids. The germline V gene has CDR1 SNHLY and CDR2 FYNNEI. The junction had 9 bases not matched to a gene; V was cut back by 6 bases and J by 0 bases. Supplemented by reference TRBV2 and TRBJ2-3, the full variable domain reads EPEVTQTPSHQVTQMGQEVILRCVPISNHLYFYWYRQILGQKVEFLVSFYNNEISEKSEIFDDQFSVERPDGSNFTLKIRSTKLEDSAMYFCASRGTSVSTSTDTQYFGPGTRLTVL.

As DNA, the CDR3 is TGCGCCAGCAGACCTCTAGCGCCGGAGACCCAGTACTTC. This sequence encodes CASRPLAPETQYF. This rearrangement joins TRBV5-1 to TRBJ2-5; D perhaps matches TRBD2 (6 bases). CDR1 and CDR2 (germline): SGHRS, YFSETQ. Trimming pared 5 bases from V and 5 bases from J, leaving 13 bases between. There are 13 residues in the CDR3.

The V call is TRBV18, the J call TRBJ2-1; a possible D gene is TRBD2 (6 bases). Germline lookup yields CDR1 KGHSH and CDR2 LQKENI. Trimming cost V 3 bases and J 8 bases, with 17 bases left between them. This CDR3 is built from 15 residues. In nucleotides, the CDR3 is TGTGCCAGCTCACCTCCGGGACTCCCCATAGATGAGCAGTTCTTC. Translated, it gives CASSPPGLPIDEQFF.

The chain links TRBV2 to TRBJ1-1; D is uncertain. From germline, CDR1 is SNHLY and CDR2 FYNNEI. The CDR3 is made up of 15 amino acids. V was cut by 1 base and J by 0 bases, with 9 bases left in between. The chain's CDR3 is CASSEGAMMNTEAFF. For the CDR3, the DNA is TGTGCCAGCAGTGAAGGCGCGATGATGAACACTGAAGCTTTCTTT. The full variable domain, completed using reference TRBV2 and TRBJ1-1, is EPEVTQTPSHQVTQMGQEVILRCVPISNHLYFYWYRQILGQKVEFLVSFYNNEISEKSEIFDDQFSVERPDGSNFTLKIRSTKLEDSAMYFCASSEGAMMNTEAFFGQGTRLTVV.

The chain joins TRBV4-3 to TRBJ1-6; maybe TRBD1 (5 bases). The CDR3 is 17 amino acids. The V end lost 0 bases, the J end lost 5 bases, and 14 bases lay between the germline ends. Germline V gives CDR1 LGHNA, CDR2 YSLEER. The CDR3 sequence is CASSQDRAGRNNSPLHF. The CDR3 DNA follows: TGCGCCAGCAGCCAAGATAGGGCAGGGAGGAATAATTCACCCCTCCACTTT.

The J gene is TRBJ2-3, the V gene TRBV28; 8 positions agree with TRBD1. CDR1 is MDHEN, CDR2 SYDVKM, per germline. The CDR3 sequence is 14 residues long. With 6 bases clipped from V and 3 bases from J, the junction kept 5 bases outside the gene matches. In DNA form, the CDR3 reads TGTGCCAGCAGCCCAGGGGGCCCGACAGATACGCAGTATTTT. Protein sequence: CASSPGGPTDTQYF.